This T cell receptor beta chain was sequenced during a study of T-cell reconstitution after alpha-beta-depleted transplantation in children. Comments on this clonotype: The antigen remains undetermined.

Findings and limits, study-wide: Approximately two months post-transplant, alpha-beta T cells reportedly originated from several hundred expanded graft clones. Certain patients had high TCRbeta diversity at day 60, and it came from recipient T cells and thymic progenitors that survived. It was newly produced T cells that mostly accounted for T-cell counts and diversity one year after transplant.

The V segment lost 5 bases and the J segment 6 bases; nucleotides outside the gene matches: 13. Looked up from germline, CDR1 is SGHTA and CDR2 is FQGNSA. There are 16 residues in the CDR3. Unique molecular identifiers were incorporated during preparation of the TCRbeta library. One entry per CDR3 protein results from TCRdb running MiXCR on the PCR reads. The sample lists fewer than 150,000 distinct CDR3 sequences, more than 9.5% occurring once. The material was PBMCs, mostly from graft donor cells, obtained 180 days after TCRalphabeta/CD19-depleted stem cell transplant. The sequence was obtained from a girl younger than two who had a stem cell transplant for combined immunodeficiency, so the T cells may come from the graft donor. The genes are TRBV7-2 and TRBJ2-3, with 8 positions matching TRBD2. Here the CDR3 reads CASSPNGRGAGDTQYF. The CDR3 nucleotides read TGTGCCAGCAGCCCTAACGGGCGGGGGGCGGGGGATACGCAGTATTTT. Filled out from reference TRBV7-2 and TRBJ2-3, the complete variable domain reads GAGVSQSPSNKVTEKGKDVELRCDPISGHTALYWYRQSLGQGLEFLIYFQGNSAPDKSGLPSDRFSAERTGGSVSTLTIQRTQQEDSAVYLCASSPNGRGAGDTQYFGPGTRLTVL.